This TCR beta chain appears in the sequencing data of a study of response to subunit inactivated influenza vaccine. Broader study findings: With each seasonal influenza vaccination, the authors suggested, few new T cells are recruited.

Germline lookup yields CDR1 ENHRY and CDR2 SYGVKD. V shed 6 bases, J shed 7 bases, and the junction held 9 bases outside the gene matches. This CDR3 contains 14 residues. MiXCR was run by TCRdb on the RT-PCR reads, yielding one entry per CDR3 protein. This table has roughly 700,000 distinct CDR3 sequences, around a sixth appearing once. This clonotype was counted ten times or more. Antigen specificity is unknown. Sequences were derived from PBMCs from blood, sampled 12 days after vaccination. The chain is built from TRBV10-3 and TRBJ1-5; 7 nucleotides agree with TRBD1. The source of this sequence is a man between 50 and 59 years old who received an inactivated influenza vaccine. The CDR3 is CAISPQGIDQPQHF. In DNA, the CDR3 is TGTGCCATCAGCCCACAGGGGATTGACCAGCCCCAGCATTTT.